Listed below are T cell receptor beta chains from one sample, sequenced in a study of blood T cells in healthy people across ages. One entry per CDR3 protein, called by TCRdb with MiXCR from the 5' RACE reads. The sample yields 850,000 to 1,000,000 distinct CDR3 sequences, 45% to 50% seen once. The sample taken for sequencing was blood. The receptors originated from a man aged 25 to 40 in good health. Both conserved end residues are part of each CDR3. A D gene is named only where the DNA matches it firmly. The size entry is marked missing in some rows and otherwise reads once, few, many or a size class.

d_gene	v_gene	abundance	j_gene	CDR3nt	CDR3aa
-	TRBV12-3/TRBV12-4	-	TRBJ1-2	TGTGCCAGCAGTAGCACTCAGGGTATTTTGGGCTACACCTTC	CASSSTQGILGYTF
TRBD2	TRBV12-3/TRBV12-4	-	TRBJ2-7	TGTGCCAGCAGTTCCCTAGCGGGGGGGTGGCACGAGCAGTACTTC	CASSSLAGGWHEQYF
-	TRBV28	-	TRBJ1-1	TGTGCCGGCAGGGCCGTTCCGAACACTGAAGCTTTCTTT	CAGRAVPNTEAFF
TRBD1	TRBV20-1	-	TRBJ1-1	TGCAGTGCTTACACAGGGGGTAGAAACACTGAAGCTTTCTTT	CSAYTGGRNTEAFF
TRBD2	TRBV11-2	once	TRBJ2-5	TGTGCCAGCAGCTTAGGTCAGCGGGGGGGCCAAGAGACCCAGTACTTC	CASSLGQRGGQETQYF
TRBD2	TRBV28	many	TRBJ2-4	TGTGCCAGCAGTTCCTCATGGACTAGCGGAAACATTCAGTACTTC	CASSSSWTSGNIQYF
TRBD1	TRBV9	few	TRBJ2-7	TGTGCCAGCAGCGCGCGGACAGGGCCGATCGAGCAGTACTTC	CASSARTGPIEQYF
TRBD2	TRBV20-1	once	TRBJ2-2	TGCAGTGCTAGAGTCCGGGGGGGTAACACCGGGGAGCTGTTTTTT	CSARVRGGNTGELFF
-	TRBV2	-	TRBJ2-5	TGTGCCAGCAGTTATATGGAAGAGACCCAGTACTTC	CASSYMEETQYF
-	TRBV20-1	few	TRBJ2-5	TGCAGTGCTAGCGGGGGATTCGGGCCAGAGACCCAGTACTTC	CSASGGFGPETQYF
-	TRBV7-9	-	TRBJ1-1	TGTGCCAGCAGCTTCGGTTCGAACACTGAAGCTTTCTTT	CASSFGSNTEAFF
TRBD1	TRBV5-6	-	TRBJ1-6	TGTGCCAGCAGCGCCGGGACAGGGTTGAGAAATTCACCCCTCCACTTT	CASSAGTGLRNSPLHF
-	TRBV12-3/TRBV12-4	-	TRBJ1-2	TGTGCCACCATAGTTGAGGATGGCTACACCTTC	CATIVEDGYTF
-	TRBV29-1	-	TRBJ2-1	TGCAGCGCTGGAAGGGGCGGGCTAGGACTCTACAATGAGCAGTTCTTC	CSAGRGGLGLYNEQFF
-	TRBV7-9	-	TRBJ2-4	TGTGCCAGCAGCTCGAGGACAGCCGCTCCTGACCAGTACTTC	CASSSRTAAPDQYF
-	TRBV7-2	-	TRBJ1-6	TGTGCCAGCAGCCTCCAGGGACATCGCTTCTCCTATAATTCACCCCTCCACTTT	CASSLQGHRFSYNSPLHF
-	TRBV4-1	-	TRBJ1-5	TGCGCCAGCAGCCAAGATATCGGGAAAGGTCAGCCCCAGCATTTT	CASSQDIGKGQPQHF
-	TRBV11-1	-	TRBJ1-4	TGTGCCAGCAGCTTGGGACCAGGGGCCTCAACTAATGAAAAACTGTTTTTT	CASSLGPGASTNEKLFF
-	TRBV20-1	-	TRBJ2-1	TGCAGTGCTAGTGAGCGGATTGAGCAGTTCTTC	CSASERIEQFF
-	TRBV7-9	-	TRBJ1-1	TGTGCCAGCAGCTTCCAGGGCCCGTTCACTGAAGCTTTCTTT	CASSFQGPFTEAFF
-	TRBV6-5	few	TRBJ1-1	TGTGCCAGCAGTTACTCCCCCAAGGGGGGGATGAACACTGAAGCTTTCTTT	CASSYSPKGGMNTEAFF
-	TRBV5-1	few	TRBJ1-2	TGCGCCAGCAAGGTCCCGCCCTATGGCTACACCTTC	CASKVPPYGYTF
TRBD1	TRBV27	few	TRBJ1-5	TGTGCCAGCAGGCTAAAGGGACAGGCTACTGACGGCAATCAGCCCCAGCATTTT	CASRLKGQATDGNQPQHF
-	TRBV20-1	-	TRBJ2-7	TGCAGTGCCATCCCAGGGGCCACCTACGAGCAGTACTTC	CSAIPGATYEQYF
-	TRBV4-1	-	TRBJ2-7	TGCGCCAGCAGCCAAGACAGGGTCCGCAGCGAGCAGTACTTC	CASSQDRVRSEQYF
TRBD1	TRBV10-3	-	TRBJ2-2	TGTGCCATCAGGGAATCGACAGGGGAAACCGGGGAGCTGTTTTTT	CAIRESTGETGELFF